This T cell receptor beta chain is from a study of blood T cell repertoires in COVID-19. Study overall: Donors of Cohort 3 who recovered were those that had two negative PCRs, clearance, or symptom resolution. Acute and convalescent COVID-19 specimens originated in the United States, Italy and Spain.

The germline V gene has CDR1 GTSNPN and CDR2 SVGIG (reference sequence). V lost 2 bases, J lost 1 base, and 14 bases lay in between. This CDR3 is built from 15 residues. Participant-given clinical history determined each cohort assignment. Authors' processing steps: From reference gene primer amplification, estimates of nucleated cell counts were derived. The repertoire was sequenced with immunoSEQ multiplex PCR; TCRdb's copy has only in-frame clones and lacks some. V and J calls and clone size are given by that table; D and trimming were obtained from the DNA. Of roughly 200,000 clones in the sample, 86% are singletons; the top ten hold roughly 24%.

The clonotype was recovered from a woman between 40 and 55 years old in a cohort exposed to, infected with or recovered from COVID-19 (not recorded which). V is TRBV30 and J is TRBJ1-1; no clear D. Sequenced input: PBMCs or T cells enriched from blood (not recorded which). CDR3 residues: CAWSLRHLGNTEAFF. CDR3 coding DNA: TGTGCCTGGAGTCTACGACACCTTGGGAACACTGAAGCTTTCTTT. The variable domain in full, with the rest retrieved from reference TRBV30 and TRBJ1-1, is SQTIHQWPATLVQPVGSPLSLECTVEGTSNPNLYWYRQAAGRGLQLLFYSVGIGQISSEVPQNLSASRPQDRQFILSSKKLLLSDSGFYLCAWSLRHLGNTEAFFGQGTRLTVV.